This T cell receptor (beta chain) was identified during a study of blood T cell repertoires in COVID-19. Study summary: Sample material is recorded as cDNA or gDNA derived from T cells, B-cell-depleted T cells, or PBMCs.

Original processing methods: It was from reference gene primer amplification that nucleated cell counts were estimated. Using immunoSEQ multiplex PCR, the repertoire was profiled, and TCRdb retains in-frame clones only, with some absent. The DNA was the basis for D and trimming; V, J and clone size are from that table. This sample has some 280,000 clones, with approximately 91% found just once. Germline V lookup: CDR1 SQVTM, CDR2 ANQGSEA. The CDR3 covers 12 residues. The ends were cut back, 5 bases at V and 4 bases at J, with 11 bases in the middle. Sequences were obtained from peripheral blood. This sequence was found in a woman aged 40-49 years who had recovered from COVID-19. This chain uses TRBV29-1 with TRBJ1-1; D is uncertain. The CDR3 bases are TGCAGCGTTAGTTTGGGGAGCACTGAAGCTTTCTTT. Its protein is CSVSLGSTEAFF.